This T cell receptor (beta chain) originates from a study of T cell responses to AZD1222 COVID-19 vaccine. Some clones are missing from TCRdb's copy, which holds only in-frame ones; the method was immunoSEQ multiplex PCR. The sample lists about 66,000 clones, 79% occurring once. This CDR3 has 14 amino acids. Trimming left V 6 bases short and J 9 bases short, with 15 bases between. Germline V gives CDR1 MNHEY, CDR2 SVGAGI. The chain links TRBV6-5 to TRBJ1-6; no firm D call. The source material was peripheral blood, sampled on day 0 of MenACWY control vaccination. The receptor comes from an adult in good health. The CDR3 region has the DNA TGTGCCAGCAGGCCCCCCGGGAACGGTTCACCCCTCCACTTT. Translated, it gives CASRPPGNGSPLHF.